Presented here are 3 T cell receptor beta chains from one specimen sequenced in a study of OX40 agonist ivuxolimab in advanced cancers. The data were produced by immunoSEQ multiplex PCR, yet TCRdb's version contains in-frame clones alone and is incomplete. This table has about 28,000 clones, 70% to 85% appearing once. The sample was CD4+ or CD8+ T cells sorted from blood, taken in a trial of the OX40 agonist ivuxolimab. The receptors were sampled from an adult with an advanced solid tumor such as melanoma, head and neck, liver or kidney cancer.

Sample share makes this clone medium-sized. The V and J genes are TRBV18 and TRBJ2-1; D perhaps matches TRBD1 (7 bases). V was shortened by 3 bases and J by 5 bases, with 11 bases between the two germline ends. Germline CDR1 is KGHSH and CDR2 is LQKENI. This CDR3 comprises 14 residues. CDR3 in DNA: TGTGCCAGCTCACCGCGGGACAGTGACAATGAGCAGTTCTTC. It translates to CASSPRDSDNEQFF.

The chain has TRBV12-5 and TRBJ2-7; 7 nucleotides line up with TRBD1. The CDR3 consists of 14 residues. V lost 7 bases to trimming and J lost 3 bases; unmatched junction nucleotides: 9. Germline values: CDR1 LGHNT, CDR2 FRNRAP. This chain's CDR3 is CASAEDRNGYEQYF. The CDR3 region has the DNA TGTGCTAGTGCCGAGGACAGGAACGGCTACGAGCAGTACTTC. Full variable domain (remainder filled in from reference TRBV12-5 and TRBJ2-7): DARVTQTPRHKVTEMGQEVTMRCQPILGHNTVFWYRQTMMQGLELLAYFRNRAPLDDSGMPKDRFSAEMPDATLATLKIQPSEPRDSAVYFCASAEDRNGYEQYFGPGTRLTVT.

V is TRBV10-3 and J is TRBJ2-6; TRBD2 might be the D (5 bases). CDR1 is ENHRY and CDR2 is SYGVKD in the germline V gene. This CDR3 spans 16 amino acids. With 9 bases removed from V and 3 bases from J, the gap between germline ends came to 18 bases. CDR3 nucleotide sequence: TGTGCCATGGGGTTCCGGGGATCGGATGGGGCCAACGTCCTGACTTTC. Translated, it gives CAMGFRGSDGANVLTF.